One and the same sample provided the 9 T cell receptor beta chains below, sequenced in a study of blood T cell repertoires in COVID-19. Profiling relied on immunoSEQ multiplex PCR, and the TCRdb table lists in-frame clones only, not all of them. This sample has some 70,000 clones, with around 89% found just once. Sequenced sample: peripheral blood. Every receptor here comes from a man aged 55-75 years with acute or convalescent COVID-19.

V gene TRBV5-4 combines with J gene TRBJ2-3, with TRBD2 matching 14 bases. The CDR3 has 16 residues. Germline lookup yields CDR1 SGHNT and CDR2 YYREEE (reference sequence). Trimming at V came to 4 bases and at J to 2 bases, leaving 3 bases not matched to a gene. The CDR3 DNA is TGTGCCAGCAGCACGGGACTAGCGGGGGACACAGATACGCAGTATTTT. It translates to CASSTGLAGDTDTQYF.

The rearrangement joins TRBV7-6 to TRBJ1-1; 8 bases are a match to TRBD1. The CDR3 runs to 15 residues. J lost 1 base, V lost 3 bases, and 4 bases had no gene match. Germline loops: CDR1 SGHVS, CDR2 FNYEAQ. CDR3 region: CASSFSTGANTEAFF. The CDR3, as DNA: TGTGCCAGCAGCTTCTCGACAGGGGCGAACACTGAAGCTTTCTTT.

This clone was counted a single time. This sequence joins TRBV13 and TRBJ2-1; D might be TRBD2 (6 bases). The germline V and J ends were trimmed by 5 bases and 2 bases, with 7 bases remaining between them. Germline values: CDR1 PRHDT, CDR2 FYEKMQ (reference sequence). This CDR3 is 13 amino acids long. The CDR3 bases are TGTGCCAGCAGCGGAGGGACCTACAATGAGCAGTTCTTC. Its protein is CASSGGTYNEQFF.

V is TRBV3-1 (or the pseudogene TRBV3-2) and J is TRBJ1-2; 12 nucleotides align to TRBD1. Germline V gene sequence: CDR1 LGHDT, CDR2 YNNKEL (reference sequence). This CDR3 region has 15 residues. The J segment lost 4 bases and the V segment lost 4 bases, leaving 4 bases of the junction unmatched. The CDR3 sequence is CASSRGTGGTYGYTF. The DNA of the CDR3 is TGTGCCAGCAGCCGAGGGACAGGGGGCACCTATGGCTACACCTTC.

This chain connects TRBV21-1 to TRBJ1-6; the DNA was not compared with TRBD1, the D call given in the table. TRBV21-1 is labeled a pseudogene. The CDR3 is 16 residues long. In DNA form, the CDR3 reads TGTGCCAGCAGCCTGCGACAGAGCTCCTATAATTCACCCCTCCACTTT. As protein: CASSLRQSSYNSPLHF.

This clone is a singleton in its sample. The chain combines TRBV28 with TRBJ2-5, with TRBD1 matching over 7 bases. Germline lookup yields CDR1 MDHEN and CDR2 SYDVKM. V was pared by 6 bases and J by 4 bases, with 11 bases of the junction left unmatched. This CDR3 has 15 residues. The CDR3 sequence: CASRHRQGFAETQYF. CDR3 nucleotide sequence: TGTGCCAGCAGACATCGACAGGGATTTGCAGAGACCCAGTACTTC.

CDR3 coding DNA: TGTGCCAGCAGCCAAGGGAGCGGTAAGGGGGCAAGTACCGGAAACACCATATATTTT. This translates into CASSQGSGKGASTGNTIYF. The chain combines TRBV4-2 with TRBJ1-3, with 7 bases identical to TRBD1. This CDR3 is 19 amino acids long. V trimming: 1 base; J trimming: 4 bases; junction bases outside the gene matches: 16. Looked up from germline, CDR1 is LGHNA and CDR2 is YNFKEQ.

The chain employs TRBV5-1 and TRBJ2-1, with D perhaps TRBD2 (5 bases). The V end was cut by 1 base, the J end by 0 bases, with 11 bases between. Germline values: CDR1 SGHRS, CDR2 YFSETQ. This CDR3 is 16 amino acids long. CDR3 loop: CASSLLLGSSYNEQFF. In DNA form, the CDR3 reads TGCGCCAGCAGCTTGCTCTTGGGGAGCTCCTACAATGAGCAGTTCTTC.

The genes are TRBV5-4 and TRBJ1-1; TRBD1 matches at 9 bases. The length of the CDR3 is 15 residues. V lost 4 bases and J lost 2; bases outside the gene matches: 6. Germline V gene data show CDR1 as SGHNT and CDR2 as YYREEE (reference sequence). The CDR3 loop is CASSPGTGSNTEAFF. CDR3 nucleotide sequence: TGTGCCAGCAGCCCCGGGACAGGGAGTAACACTGAAGCTTTCTTT. Together with reference TRBV5-4 and TRBJ1-1, the CDR3 gives the full variable domain: ETGVTQSPTHLIKTRGQQVTLRCSSQSGHNTVSWYQQALGQGPQFIFQYYREEENGRGNFPPRFSGLQFPNYSSELNVNALELDDSALYLCASSPGTGSNTEAFFGQGTRLTVV.